One and the same sample provided the 7 T cell receptor beta chains below, sequenced in a study of control samples from healthy donors and cancer patients. Profiling relied on immunoSEQ multiplex PCR, and the TCRdb table lists in-frame clones only, not all of them. The data show 90,000 to 110,000 clones, 85% to 90% seen once. Sequences were obtained from blood. Receptor source: a woman aged 45-65 years in good health.

The chain joins TRBV9 to TRBJ2-7; TRBD2 aligns across 8 bases. Trimming at V came to 0 bases and at J to 3 bases, leaving 8 bases not matched to a gene. There are 16 residues in the CDR3. Germline V CDR1 and CDR2: SGDLS, YYNGEE. The CDR3 coding sequence is TGTGCCAGCAGCGTAGAGAAGCGGGAGTGTGACTACGAGCAGTACGTC. This gives the protein CASSVEKRECDYEQYV.

The chain uses TRBV19 and TRBJ1-1, with 10 positions matching TRBD1. Trimming at V came to 5 bases and at J to 1 base, leaving 4 bases not matched to a gene. The length of the CDR3 is 15 residues. Germline CDR1 and CDR2: LNHDA and SQIVND (reference sequence). The CDR3 DNA reads as TGTGCCAGTAGTGACAGGGGGCTGGGGAACACTGAAGCTTTCTTT. Its protein is CASSDRGLGNTEAFF.

The chain uses TRBV29-1 and TRBJ1-2; D is unresolved. Germline V gives CDR1 SQVTM, CDR2 ANQGSEA. The CDR3 extends over 13 amino acids. The germline V and J ends were trimmed by 7 bases and 2 bases, with 14 bases remaining between them. CDR3 region: CSANSFPNYGYTF. Written as DNA, the CDR3 is TGCAGCGCGAACAGTTTCCCGAACTATGGCTACACCTTC. The variable domain in full, with the rest retrieved from reference TRBV29-1 and TRBJ1-2, is SAVISQKPSRDICQRGTSLTIQCQVDSQVTMMFWYRQQPGQSLTLIATANQGSEATYESGFVIDKFPISRPNLTFSTLTVSNMSPEDSSIYLCSANSFPNYGYTFGSGTRLTVV.

This clone has just a few counts. The J gene is TRBJ2-5, the V gene TRBV15; D remains unclear. This CDR3 comprises 12 residues. From germline, CDR1 is LNHNV and CDR2 YYDKDF (reference sequence). V gave up 0 bases and J gave up 4 bases, with 3 bases separating them. CDR3 protein: CATSRERETQYF. CDR3 nucleotides: TGTGCCACCAGCAGAGAGAGAGAGACCCAGTACTTC.

V usage is TRBV24-1 and J usage is TRBJ1-2; no definite D call. The germline V gene has CDR1 KGHDR and CDR2 SFDVKD. The CDR3 runs 11 residues. V shed 9 bases and J shed 8 bases, with 12 bases lying between them. CDR3 in DNA: TGTGCCACCGGGGAAGGTGGCGGCTACACCTTC. This translates into CATGEGGGYTF.

The chain carries TRBV1 and TRBJ1-2. TRBV1 is annotated as a pseudogene. The length of the CDR3 is 12 residues. CDR3 nucleotide sequence: TGCACCAGCATCCCACGCGACTATGGCTACACCTTC. This codes for CTSIPRDYGYTF.

The J gene is TRBJ2-7, the V gene TRBV10-3; 8 bases are a match to TRBD2. Germline V lookup: CDR1 ENHRY, CDR2 SYGVKD. The junction had 11 bases not matched to a gene; V was cut back by 9 bases and J by 4 bases. The CDR3 is made up of 14 amino acids. The CDR3 sequence: CAISLGGAGYEQYF. The CDR3, as DNA: TGTGCCATTTCGCTCGGGGGGGCCGGATACGAGCAGTACTTC.